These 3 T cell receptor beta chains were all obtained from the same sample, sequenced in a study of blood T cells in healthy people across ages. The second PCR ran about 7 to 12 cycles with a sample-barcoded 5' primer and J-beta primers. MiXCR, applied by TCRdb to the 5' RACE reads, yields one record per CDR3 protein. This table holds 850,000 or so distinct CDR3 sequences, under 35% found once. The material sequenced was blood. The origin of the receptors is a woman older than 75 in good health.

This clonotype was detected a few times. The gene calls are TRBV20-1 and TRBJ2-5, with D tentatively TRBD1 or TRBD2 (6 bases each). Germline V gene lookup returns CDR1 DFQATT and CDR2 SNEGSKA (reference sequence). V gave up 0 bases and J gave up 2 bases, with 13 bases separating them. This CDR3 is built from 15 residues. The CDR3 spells CSARDGGGAQETQYF. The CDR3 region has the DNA TGCAGTGCTAGAGATGGGGGCGGGGCACAAGAGACCCAGTACTTC.

The CDR3, as DNA: TGTGCCAGCAGCTTAATGCTAGCGGGGGACTACTCCTACGAGCAGTACTTC. Translated, it gives CASSLMLAGDYSYEQYF. The rearrangement links TRBV7-9 to TRBJ2-7; 10 nucleotides line up with TRBD2. Germline assignment: CDR1 SEHNR and CDR2 FQNEAQ (reference sequence). The CDR3 runs to 17 residues. Losses at the gene ends were 2 bases for V and 0 bases for J; bases not matched to a gene: 7.

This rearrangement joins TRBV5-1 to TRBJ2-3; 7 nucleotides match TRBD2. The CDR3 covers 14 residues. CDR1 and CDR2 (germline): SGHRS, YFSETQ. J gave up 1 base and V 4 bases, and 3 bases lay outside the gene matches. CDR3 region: CASSKGLRTDTQYF. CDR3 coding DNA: TGCGCCAGCAGCAAGGGACTACGCACAGATACGCAGTATTTT. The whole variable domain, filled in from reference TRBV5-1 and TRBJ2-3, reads KAGVTQTPRYLIKTRGQQVTLSCSPISGHRSVSWYQQTPGQGLQFLFEYFSETQRNKGNFPGRFSGRQFSNSRSEMNVSTLELGDSALYLCASSKGLRTDTQYFGPGTRLTVL.